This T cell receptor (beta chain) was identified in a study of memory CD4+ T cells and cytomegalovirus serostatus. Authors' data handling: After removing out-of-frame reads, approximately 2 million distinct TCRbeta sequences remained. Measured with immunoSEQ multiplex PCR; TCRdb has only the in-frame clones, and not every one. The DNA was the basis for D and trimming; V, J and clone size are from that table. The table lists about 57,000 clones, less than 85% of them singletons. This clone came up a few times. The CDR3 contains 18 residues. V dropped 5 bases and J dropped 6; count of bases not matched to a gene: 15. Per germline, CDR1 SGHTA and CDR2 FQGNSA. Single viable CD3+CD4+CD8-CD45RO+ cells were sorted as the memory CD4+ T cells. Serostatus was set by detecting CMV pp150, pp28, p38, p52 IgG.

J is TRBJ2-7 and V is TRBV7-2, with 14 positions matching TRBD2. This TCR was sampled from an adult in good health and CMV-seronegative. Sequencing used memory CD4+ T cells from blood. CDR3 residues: CASSRGTSGRRVGGEQYF. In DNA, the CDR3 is TGTGCCAGCAGCCGAGGGACTAGCGGGAGAAGGGTCGGAGGCGAGCAGTACTTC.